This T cell receptor beta chain is drawn from a study of PD-1 blockade in mismatch repair-deficient tumors. Study-level background: Patients had over 10 mismatch repair-deficient cancer types, all previously treated and progressing. Broader study findings: After pembrolizumab, tumor-resident clones rose rapidly, then generally contracted before radiologic responses.

Of note for this clone: Its antigen is not identified.

The CDR3 covers 15 residues. Germline CDR1 reads KGHSH; CDR2 reads LQKENI. V was cut by 3 bases and J by 9 bases, with 18 bases left in between. TCRs were sequenced from three patients responding to pembrolizumab. Generated by immunoSEQ multiplex PCR, the TCRdb table keeps only in-frame clones and is missing some. The table has roughly 25,000 clones, approximately 86% seen once; the top ten hold around 20%. This clonotype was sampled from an adult with mismatch repair-deficient cancer. This chain connects TRBV18 to TRBJ2-1, with unresolved D. The source was peripheral blood, collected 12 weeks after starting pembrolizumab. DNA of the CDR3: TGTGCCAGCTCACCCCCAGGTACCAATCCTGGTGAGCAGTTCTTC. This translates into CASSPPGTNPGEQFF.